This T cell receptor (beta chain) comes out of a study of STAT5B mutations in CD4+ large granular lymphocyte leukemia. Study at large: Among healthy controls, a particular HLA allele went with more CDR3 'QG' motifs.

The assay was run at survey level. Measured with immunoSEQ multiplex PCR; TCRdb has only the in-frame clones, and not every one. Found here are some 30,000 clones, approximately 80% of them singletons; the top ten hold about 4.5%. Remarks on this clone: Its target is not known.

Germline values: CDR1 MNHNY, CDR2 SVGAGI (reference sequence). There are 14 residues in the CDR3. The V gene lost 0 bases and the J gene lost 4 bases, with 7 bases spanning the gap. Findings of the study overall: Patient CD4-sorted repertoires stayed more clonal than healthy ones after leukemic-clone removal. Top patient clones used TRBV06 genes more often: 8/27 versus 2/35 in controls.

This receptor was obtained from a human donor in good health. The material sequenced was CD4+ T cells from blood buffy coats. This sequence joins TRBV6-6 and TRBJ1-3; D is unclear. The CDR3 loop reads CASSYSGQGNTIYF. As DNA, the CDR3 is TGTGCCAGCAGTTACTCAGGGCAAGGAAACACCATATATTTT.